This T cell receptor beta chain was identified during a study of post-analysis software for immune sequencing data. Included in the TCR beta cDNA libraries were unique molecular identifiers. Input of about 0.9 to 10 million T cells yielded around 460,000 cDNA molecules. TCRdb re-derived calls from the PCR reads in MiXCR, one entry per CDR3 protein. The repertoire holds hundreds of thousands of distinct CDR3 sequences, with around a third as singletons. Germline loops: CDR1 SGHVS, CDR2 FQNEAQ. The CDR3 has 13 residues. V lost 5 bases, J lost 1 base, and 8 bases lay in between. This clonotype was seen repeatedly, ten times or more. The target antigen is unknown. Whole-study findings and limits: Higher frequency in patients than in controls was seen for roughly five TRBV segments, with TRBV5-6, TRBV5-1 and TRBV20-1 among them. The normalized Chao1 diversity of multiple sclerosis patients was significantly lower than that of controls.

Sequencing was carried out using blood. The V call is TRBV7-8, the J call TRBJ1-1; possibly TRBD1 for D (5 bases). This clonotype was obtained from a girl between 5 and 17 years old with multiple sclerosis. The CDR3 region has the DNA TGTGCCAGCAGCCCCACAGGGAACACTGAAGCTTTCTTT. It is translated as CASSPTGNTEAFF.